This T cell receptor (beta chain) was found in a study of blood T cell repertoires in COVID-19. Study in general: Samples of COVID-19 (acute and convalescent) were obtained from the United States, Italy and Spain.

All enrollees were roughly 18 to 95 years old and from roughly 22 US areas. Self-reported history from a screening survey and questionnaire set each donor's cohort. Methods used by the authors: Reference gene primer amplification gave nucleated cell count estimates. The protocol was immunoSEQ multiplex PCR, while the TCRdb copy is restricted to in-frame clones and leaves out a portion. That table supplies the V and J calls and clone size; D and trimming were determined from the DNA. The table records a few hundred thousand clones, about 88% of them present only once. Sample: PBMCs or T cells enriched from blood (not recorded which). The TCR originated in a woman aged 45-59 years who had recovered from COVID-19.

The CDR3, as DNA: TGTGCCAGTAGTGTCGACAGGGACCGTAGCGAGCAGTACTTC. Protein sequence: CASSVDRDRSEQYF. This sequence joins TRBV19 and TRBJ2-7, with 7 bases lining up with TRBD1. V gave up 5 bases and J gave up 6 bases; unmatched junction bases: 10. The CDR3 is 14 residues long. Germline V CDR1 and CDR2: LNHDA, SQIVND (reference sequence).